This T cell receptor (beta chain) was recorded in a study of T cells after yellow fever vaccination. As for this clonotype: Its antigen is unidentified.

A process of 5'RACE template switching, which added a universal primer site and UMIs, was used to make TCR cDNA. MiXCR, run by TCRdb on the 5' RACE reads, gives a single entry per CDR3 protein. The sample lists about 200,000 distinct CDR3 sequences; about 3% were seen once. Germline CDR1 is LNHDA and CDR2 is SQIVND (reference sequence). The CDR3 runs 12 residues. The study, taken as a whole, reports: The secondary T-cell response peaked on day 5, not day 15, but was weaker. Post-booster samples contained most primary-vaccination clones (approximately 96% CD4, 88% CD8).

The chain is built from TRBV19 and TRBJ1-5, with D maybe TRBD1 (6 bases). The sequence was obtained from a man younger than 35 who received the YFV17D yellow fever vaccine. The sample here was CD4+ T cells sorted from PBMCs, taken 10 days after the yellow fever booster vaccination. The CDR3: CAIGQMDQPQHF. The CDR3 DNA reads as TGTGCGATAGGACAGATGGATCAGCCCCAGCATTTT.